This TCR beta chain derives from a study of T cells in Graves' hyperthyroidism and ophthalmopathy. The sample holds many counts of this clonotype. Amplified TCR beta CDR3 regions came from RNA transcripts. A first-round RT-PCR of the TCR CDR3 used the HTBI primer set. Via MiXCR, TCRdb re-called the multiplex PCR reads, giving one row per CDR3 protein. This repertoire shows fewer than 600,000 distinct CDR3 sequences, 13% to 15% found once; its top ten account for approximately 14%. The receptor was derived from a woman in her thirties or forties with Graves' hyperthyroidism. The sample was blood.

The CDR3 coding sequence is TGTGCCAGCAGTGAATATCGGACATCAGGTTCACCCCTCCACTTT. Translated, it gives CASSEYRTSGSPLHF. The chain links TRBV6-1 to TRBJ1-6; TRBD1 is a possible D gene (5 bases). The CDR3 extends over 15 amino acids. CDR1 is MNHNS, CDR2 SASEGT, per germline. V was clipped by 2 bases and J by 9 bases, with 14 bases between them.